This record looks at one T cell receptor (beta chain) sequence and its context. Antigen: not known. Trimming removed 7 bases from V and 2 bases from J, with 11 bases in between. CDR1 SQVTM and CDR2 ANQGSEA come from the germline V gene. This CDR3 is built from 12 residues. Profiling relied on immunoSEQ multiplex PCR, and the TCRdb table lists in-frame clones only, not all of them. The table lists about 150,000 clones, about 92% of them singletons, with under 2% in the top ten. These data come from a study of T cell responses to AZD1222 COVID-19 vaccine. Findings and limits, study-wide: Repertoire sampling happened only post peak T cell response. White British donors predominated, females outnumbered males, and clonal diversity was possibly underestimated. Spike-specific TCRs gained breadth and depth after people received two AZD1222 doses.

The receptor's source is an adult in good health. The chain links TRBV29-1 to TRBJ1-1; weak D call: TRBD1 (6 bases). This specimen was peripheral blood, taken on day 0 of AZD1222 vaccination. The CDR3, as DNA: TGCAGCGGGGGGGCGACAAACACTGAAGCTTTCTTT. Its translation: CSGGATNTEAFF. The full variable domain, its missing parts supplied by reference TRBV29-1 and TRBJ1-1, is SAVISQKPSRDICQRGTSLTIQCQVDSQVTMMFWYRQQPGQSLTLIATANQGSEATYESGFVIDKFPISRPNLTFSTLTVSNMSPEDSSIYLCSGGATNTEAFFGQGTRLTVV.